This TCR beta chain appears in the sequencing data of a study of blood T cell repertoires in COVID-19. Study in general: Samples of COVID-19 (acute and convalescent) were obtained from the United States, Italy and Spain.

Deletions cut 0 bases from V and 11 bases from J, with 25 bases between. The germline gives CDR1 LGHNA, CDR2 YNFKEQ. The CDR3 is made up of 18 amino acids. Researchers sorted participants into cohorts using their self-reported clinical history. Generated by immunoSEQ multiplex PCR, the TCRdb table keeps only in-frame clones and is missing some. Here the sample spans around 310,000 clones, just under 90% being singletons. The sample taken for sequencing was PBMCs or T cells enriched from blood (not recorded which). This chain joins TRBV4-2 and TRBJ1-4; D remains unclear. The receptor's source is a woman in her thirties who had recovered from COVID-19. The CDR3 DNA is TGTGCCAGCAGCCAAGACGTTAATCGTGAGACATCCCAGCTCAAACTGTTTTTT. Translated, it gives CASSQDVNRETSQLKLFF.